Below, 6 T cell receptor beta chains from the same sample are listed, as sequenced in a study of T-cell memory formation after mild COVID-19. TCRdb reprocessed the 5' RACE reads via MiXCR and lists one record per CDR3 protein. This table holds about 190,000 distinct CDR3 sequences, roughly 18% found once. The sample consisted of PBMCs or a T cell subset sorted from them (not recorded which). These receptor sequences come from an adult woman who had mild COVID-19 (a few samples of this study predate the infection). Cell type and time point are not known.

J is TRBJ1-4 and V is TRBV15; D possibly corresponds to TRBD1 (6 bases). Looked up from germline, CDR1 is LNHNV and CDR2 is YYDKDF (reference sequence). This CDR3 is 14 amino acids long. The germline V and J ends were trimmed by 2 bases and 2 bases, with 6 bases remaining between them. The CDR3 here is CATSRQGTNEKLFF. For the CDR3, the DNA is TGTGCCACCAGCAGACAGGGGACTAATGAAAAACTGTTTTTT.

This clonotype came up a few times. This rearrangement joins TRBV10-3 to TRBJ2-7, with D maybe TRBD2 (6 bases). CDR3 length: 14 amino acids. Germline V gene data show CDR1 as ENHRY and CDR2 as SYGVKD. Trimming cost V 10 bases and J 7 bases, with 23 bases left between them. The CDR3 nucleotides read TGTGCCACACGACACGGGACTGATCTACGTGAGCAGTACTTC. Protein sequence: CATRHGTDLREQYF.

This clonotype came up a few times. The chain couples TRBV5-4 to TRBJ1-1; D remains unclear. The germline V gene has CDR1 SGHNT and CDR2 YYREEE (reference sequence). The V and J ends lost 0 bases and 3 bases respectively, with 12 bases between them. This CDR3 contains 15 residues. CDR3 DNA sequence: TGTGCCAGCAGCTTGGTCGAGCTATCTGACACTGAAGCTTTCTTT. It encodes CASSLVELSDTEAFF.

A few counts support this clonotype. The CDR3 DNA sequence: TGTGCCAGCAGCCAATCCGGGAGGAAAGGTGAAAAACTGTTTTTT. Its protein product is CASSQSGRKGEKLFF. The chain is built from TRBV16 and TRBJ1-4; D remains unclear. The CDR3 is 15 residues long. Trimming pared 0 bases from V and 7 bases from J, leaving 12 bases between. CDR1 KGHSY and CDR2 FQNENV come from the germline V gene.

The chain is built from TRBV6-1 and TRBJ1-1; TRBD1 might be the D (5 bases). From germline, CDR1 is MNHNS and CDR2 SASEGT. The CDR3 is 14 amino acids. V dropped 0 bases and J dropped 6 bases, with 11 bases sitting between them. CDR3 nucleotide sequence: TGTGCCAGCAGTGAAGCGAGGCGAGGGGCTGAAGCTTTCTTT. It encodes CASSEARRGAEAFF.

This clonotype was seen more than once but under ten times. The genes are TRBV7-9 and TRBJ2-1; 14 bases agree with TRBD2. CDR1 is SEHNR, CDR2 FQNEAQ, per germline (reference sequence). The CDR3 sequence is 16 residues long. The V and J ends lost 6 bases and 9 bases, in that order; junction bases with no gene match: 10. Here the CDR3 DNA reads TGTGCCAGCAGTCTCACCGGGACTAGCGGGAGCGGTGAGCAGTTCTTC. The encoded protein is CASSLTGTSGSGEQFF.